A single sample gave rise to the 19 T cell receptor beta chains below, sequenced in a study. From the RT-PCR reads, TCRdb called clonotypes with MiXCR, one entry per CDR3 protein. The data hold 550,000 to 750,000 distinct CDR3 sequences, with 13% to 15% observed a single time. The sequencing sample was made of memory CD4+ T cells from blood. The receptors originated from a female donor in good health, serving as a healthy control.

J is TRBJ1-1 and V is TRBV25-1, with D uncertain. This CDR3 comprises 15 residues. Germline V gene data show CDR1 as MGHDK and CDR2 as SYGVNS. V shed 3 bases and J shed 1 base, with 12 bases lying between them. Here the CDR3 reads CASSDMSRGNTEAFF. The CDR3, as DNA: TGTGCCAGCAGTGATATGTCACGGGGGAACACTGAAGCTTTCTTT.

This clonotype was counted between two and nine times. The CDR3 sequence: CASSQEGLAGVDTGELFF. In nucleotides, the CDR3 is TGTGCCAGCAGCCAAGAAGGACTAGCGGGGGTGGACACCGGGGAGCTGTTTTTT. The gene calls are TRBV3-1 and TRBJ2-2, with 13 bases that match TRBD2. The germline V gene encodes CDR1 LGHDT and CDR2 YNNKEL (reference sequence). The V segment lost 0 bases and the J segment 3 bases; nucleotides outside the gene matches: 4. This CDR3 has 18 residues.

This clonotype was detected a few times. The rearrangement joins TRBV28 to TRBJ2-3; D gene ambiguous. V shed 7 bases and J shed 1 base, with 12 bases lying between them. Germline V lookup: CDR1 MDHEN, CDR2 SYDVKM. The CDR3 runs 14 residues. The CDR3 is CASIDSGGTDTQYF. The CDR3 bases are TGTGCCAGCATCGACTCCGGCGGCACAGATACGCAGTATTTT.

The chain uses TRBV5-1 and TRBJ1-1; weak D call: TRBD1 (6 bases). The V and J ends lost 3 bases and 3 bases respectively, with 18 bases between them. The CDR3 consists of 16 residues. Germline-derived CDR1 and CDR2 are SGHRS and YFSETQ. The DNA of the CDR3 is TGCGCCAGCAGCTACTGGACAGTTCGAGGTGACACTGAAGCTTTCTTT. Protein product: CASSYWTVRGDTEAFF.

CDR3 DNA sequence: TGCGCCAGCAGTCCGAGGGTGCGGAATTACAATGAGCAGTTCTTC. It codes for CASSPRVRNYNEQFF. This chain links TRBV23-1 with TRBJ2-1; possibly TRBD2 for D (5 bases). TRBV23-1 is an open reading frame, and its role is uncertain. The germline V and J ends were trimmed by 4 bases and 4 bases, with 14 bases remaining between them. The CDR3 has 15 residues.

There are a few counts of this clonotype. V gene TRBV7-2 combines with J gene TRBJ2-4; D is possibly TRBD1 (7 bases). Trimming pared 1 base from V and 10 bases from J, leaving 17 bases between. The CDR3 length is 15 residues. Germline V gene sequence: CDR1 SGHTA, CDR2 FQGNSA. CDR3 amino acids: CASSLVFSSGGIQYF. Written as DNA, the CDR3 is TGTGCCAGCAGCTTAGTCTTTTCGTCAGGGGGGATTCAGTACTTC.

This chain uses TRBV9 with TRBJ1-1; 11 bases map to TRBD1. CDR1 SGDLS and CDR2 YYNGEE come from the germline V gene. This CDR3 has 15 amino acids. Unmatched junction bases numbered 6, after V lost 4 bases and J lost 4 bases. DNA of the CDR3: TGTGCCAGCAGCTCAGACGGGACAGGGGGCACTGAAGCTTTCTTT. This translates into CASSSDGTGGTEAFF.

This clonotype has ten or more counts. V gene TRBV7-6 combines with J gene TRBJ1-6; TRBD1 matches at 9 bases. V lost 4 bases, J lost 6 bases, and 1 base stayed unmatched. CDR3 length equals 14 residues. CDR1 is SGHVS and CDR2 is FNYEAQ in the germline V gene. CDR3 in DNA: TGTGCCAGCAGCTGGGGACAGGGTAATTCACCCCTCCACTTT. It specifies CASSWGQGNSPLHF. Filled out from reference TRBV7-6 and TRBJ1-6, the complete variable domain reads GAGVSQSPRYKVTKRGQDVALRCDPISGHVSLYWYRQALGQGPEFLTYFNYEAQQDKSGLPNDRFSAERPEGSISTLTIQRTEQRDSAMYRCASSWGQGNSPLHFGNGTRLTVT.

The chain links TRBV5-8 to TRBJ1-2; 10 bases are a match to TRBD1. Trimming removed 6 bases from V and 5 bases from J; junction bases left unmatched: 7. The CDR3 length is 14 residues. CDR1 is SGHTS and CDR2 is YDEGEE in the germline V gene. CDR3 nucleotide sequence: TGTGCCAGCACCGACAGGGGGCGCGGGTATGGCTACACCTTC. This sequence encodes CASTDRGRGYGYTF.

This clonotype was seen a handful of times. This chain connects TRBV24-1 to TRBJ2-3; no clear D gene. V was clipped by 4 bases and J by 5 bases, with 18 bases between them. Germline V CDR1 and CDR2: KGHDR, SFDVKD. CDR3 length: 16 amino acids. The CDR3 DNA follows: TGTGCCACCAGTGACCCCCTTATGGTTGCAAGAGATACGCAGTATTTT. Translated, it gives CATSDPLMVARDTQYF.

The genes are TRBV9 and TRBJ2-5, with D hard to call. The CDR3 loop spans 12 amino acids. Trimming stripped 0 bases from V and 5 bases from J, with 5 bases between. Germline V gene sequence: CDR1 SGDLS, CDR2 YYNGEE. The CDR3 is CASSVAFETQYF. Written as DNA, the CDR3 is TGTGCCAGCAGCGTAGCGTTCGAGACCCAGTACTTC.

There are many counts of this clonotype. Here the CDR3 reads CASSRPGLGGYTF. CDR3 nucleotides: TGTGCCAGCAGCCGCCCCGGCCTGGGTGGCTACACCTTC. This rearrangement joins TRBV7-9 to TRBJ1-2; D is uncertain. CDR1 and CDR2 (germline): SEHNR, FQNEAQ (reference sequence). Deletions cut 5 bases from V and 7 bases from J, with 14 bases between. CDR3 length: 13 amino acids. The whole variable domain, remainder taken from reference TRBV7-9 and TRBJ1-2, is DTGVSQNPRHKITKRGQNVTFRCDPISEHNRLYWYRQTLGQGPEFLTYFQNEAQLEKSRLLSDRFSAERPKGSFSTLEIQRTEQGDSAMYLCASSRPGLGGYTFGSGTRLTVV.

This clonotype has only a few counts. The CDR3 nucleotides read TGTGCCAGCAGTTTAGCAGCGAGCTTAAACACCGGGGAGCTGTTTTTT. It encodes CASSLAASLNTGELFF. The chain is built from TRBV12-3 or TRBV12-4 and TRBJ2-2; no firm D call. V lost 0 bases to trimming and J lost 2 bases, with 10 bases between them. This CDR3 has 16 amino acids.

This clonotype has a handful of counts. The chain employs TRBV5-1 and TRBJ1-1; D is unclear. CDR3 length equals 14 residues. Germline loops: CDR1 SGHRS, CDR2 YFSETQ. V lost 3 bases, J lost 3 bases, and 12 bases lay in between. The CDR3 sequence is CASSSDMGYTEAFF. In DNA form, the CDR3 reads TGCGCCAGCAGCTCCGACATGGGATACACTGAAGCTTTCTTT.

This clonotype was found a few times. CDR3 sequence: CASSLSAGGEAFF. The CDR3 bases are TGTGCCAGCAGTTTATCGGCAGGGGGCGAAGCTTTCTTT. The chain is built from TRBV27 and TRBJ1-1; 8 bases align to TRBD1. The germline V gene encodes CDR1 MNHEY and CDR2 SMNVEV (reference sequence). V was pared by 0 bases and J by 8 bases, with 2 bases of the junction left unmatched. The CDR3 runs 13 residues.

This clonotype was observed many times. The chain joins TRBV20-1 to TRBJ2-1, with 15 bases lining up with TRBD2. Germline values: CDR1 DFQATT, CDR2 SNEGSKA (reference sequence). This CDR3 is 13 amino acids long. V lost 8 bases to trimming and J lost 10 bases; unmatched junction nucleotides: 6. For the CDR3, the DNA is TGCAGTCCCCGGACTAGCGGGAGGGGAGAGCAGTTCTTC. Residues: CSPRTSGRGEQFF.

The chain combines TRBV6-6 with TRBJ1-6; 8 bases map to TRBD1. This CDR3 contains 17 residues. J lost 6 bases, V lost 2 bases, and 9 bases had no gene match. From germline, CDR1 is MNHNY and CDR2 SVGAGI (reference sequence). The CDR3 loop reads CASSYAQGVAFNSPLHF. In nucleotides, the CDR3 is TGTGCCAGCAGTTACGCACAGGGGGTTGCGTTTAATTCACCCCTCCACTTT.

The J gene is TRBJ2-1, the V gene TRBV27; a possible D gene is TRBD1 (6 bases). The CDR3 is 15 amino acids. Trimming removed 6 bases from V and 7 bases from J, with 19 bases in between. The germline gives CDR1 MNHEY, CDR2 SMNVEV (reference sequence). CDR3 coding DNA: TGTGCCAGCAGGGAAGGGACAAGGTCATCGAATGAGCAGTTCTTC. This encodes CASREGTRSSNEQFF.

This clonotype turned up a few times. The chain uses TRBV5-6 and TRBJ2-5, with TRBD2 as a possible D gene (6 bases). Trimming cost V 4 bases and J 1 base, with 14 bases left between them. Per germline, CDR1 SGHDT and CDR2 YYEEEE. The CDR3 totals 15 residues. The CDR3 DNA is TGTGCCAGCAGCGGGTGGGGAGCGGGCCAAGAGACCCAGTACTTC. Its translation: CASSGWGAGQETQYF.